The entry below describes one T cell receptor beta chain. The antigen remains undetermined. Only in-frame clones appear in the TCRdb table, and some are missing; sequencing was by immunoSEQ multiplex PCR. The top ten clones hold under 30% of a sample with 40,000 to 50,000 clones, more than 60% of them seen once. The CDR3 covers 16 residues. The V end lost 4 bases, the J end lost 5 bases, and 19 bases lay between the germline ends. The germline gives CDR1 KGHDR, CDR2 SFDVKD. These data come from a study of vaccination effects on CD4 cells after COVID-19. Study context: Each participant was given two doses of one vaccine (BNT162b2 or mRNA-1273). Study results and limitations: Cross-reactivity with common cold coronaviruses was shown by only 1 of 255 vaccine-induced clones in healthy vaccinees. Clones from infection and from vaccination both contracted markedly late after vaccination.

Before sequencing, viral peptide pools were used by the ViraFEST assay to expand antigen-specific CD4+ T cells. Researchers isolated CD4+ T cells once roughly ten days of culture had elapsed. In the vaccine recipients, nucleocapsid antibodies were negative and there was no prior SARS-CoV-2 infection. Cultures used around 1.8 million PBMC per well, 9.5 to 10 IU/ml IL-2 and around 9.7 ug/ml peptides. This TCR was recovered from a human donor who received a COVID-19 vaccine. This rearrangement joins TRBV24-1 to TRBJ2-5; possibly TRBD2 for D (6 bases). Sequenced here: CD4+ T cells from PBMCs cultured with HCoV-OC43 spike peptides, sampled before COVID-19 vaccination. Subset here: HCoV-OC43 spike overlapping peptide pool stimulation. CDR3 region: CATSEGGGRVVETQYF. For the CDR3, the DNA is TGTGCCACCAGTGAGGGAGGAGGCAGGGTCGTGGAGACCCAGTACTTC.